The 21 T cell receptor beta chains in this list originate from one sample, sequenced in a study of cytomegalovirus exposure and HLA in healthy donors. The PCR was carried out with 60 Vbeta primers and 13 Jbeta primers. Sequencing used immunoSEQ multiplex PCR; TCRdb keeps in-frame clones, though not all of them. Of some 77,000 clones detected, about 80% appear once; the ten largest clones hold approximately 31%. The sequenced material came from PBMCs. All receptors come from a man between 50 and 59 years old in good health and CMV-seropositive.

V gene TRBV27 combines with J gene TRBJ1-4, with D possibly TRBD1 on 5 matching bases. The CDR3 consists of 14 residues. The V end lost 4 bases, the J end lost 3 bases, and 9 bases lay between the germline ends. Germline V gives CDR1 MNHEY, CDR2 SMNVEV (reference sequence). The CDR3 region has the DNA TGTGCCAGCAGTTCCAGGGCGGCTAATGAAAAACTGTTTTTT. It specifies CASSSRAANEKLFF.

The V gene is TRBV27, the J gene TRBJ1-6; TRBD1 is a possible D gene (5 bases). The CDR3 has 16 amino acids. Germline lookup yields CDR1 MNHEY and CDR2 SMNVEV (reference sequence). V gave up 6 bases and J gave up 8 bases, with 20 bases separating them. The CDR3 region is CASRPTGGRGDSPLHF. CDR3 coding DNA: TGTGCCAGCAGGCCTACTGGGGGGAGGGGCGATTCACCCCTCCACTTT.

The rearrangement joins TRBV7-9 to TRBJ2-7; 7 bases fit TRBD1. CDR1 and CDR2 from the germline V gene are SEHNR and FQNEAQ (reference sequence). V shed 4 bases, J shed 2 bases, and the junction held 11 bases outside the gene matches. The CDR3 sequence is 16 residues long. The CDR3 nucleotides are TGTGCCAGCAGCTCCCCCCTCCGGCAGGGGGCCTACGAGCAGTACTTC. It specifies CASSSPLRQGAYEQYF.

The chain carries TRBV5-1 and TRBJ2-3; D possibly corresponds to TRBD1 (7 bases). This CDR3 is built from 15 residues. Germline V gives CDR1 SGHRS, CDR2 YFSETQ. The V gene lost 4 bases and the J gene lost 2 bases, with 14 bases spanning the gap. CDR3 loop: CASSPRGTVTDTQYF. The CDR3 DNA reads TGCGCCAGCAGCCCCCGCGGGACAGTCACAGATACGCAGTATTTT.

This sequence joins TRBV9 and TRBJ2-2; 10 nucleotides agree with TRBD2. Per the germline V gene, CDR1 is SGDLS and CDR2 is YYNGEE. The CDR3 has 17 amino acids. V was clipped by 0 bases and J by 4 bases; unmatched bases: 6. The CDR3 nucleotides are TGTGCCAGCAGCGTAGGGTTAGCGGGAGGAGGCACCGGGGAGCTGTTTTTT. Protein sequence: CASSVGLAGGGTGELFF. Combining the CDR3 with reference TRBV9 and TRBJ2-2 gives the whole variable domain DSGVTQTPKHLITATGQRVTLRCSPRSGDLSVYWYQQSLDQGLQFLIQYYNGEERAKGNILERFSAQQFPDLHSELNLSSLELGDSALYFCASSVGLAGGGTGELFFGEGSRLTVL.

The rearrangement links TRBV2 to TRBJ2-7; D is undetermined. CDR1 SNHLY and CDR2 FYNNEI come from the germline V gene. Trimming removed 6 bases at V and 1 base at J, with 16 bases between. The CDR3 length is 15 residues. The CDR3 DNA reads TGTGCCAGCAGCCCGCCCGGTGGGCAGTCCTACGAGCAGTACTTC. Its translation is CASSPPGGQSYEQYF.

A few counts support this clone. V gene TRBV5-1 combines with J gene TRBJ2-1; D is ambiguous. V lost 2 bases to trimming and J lost 2 bases, with 8 bases between them. The CDR3 is 14 amino acids. Germline-derived CDR1 and CDR2 are SGHRS and YFSETQ. CDR3 nucleotide sequence: TGCGCCAGCAGCTTCCTAGACCCCTACAATGAGCAGTTCTTC. Its protein is CASSFLDPYNEQFF.

This chain joins TRBV5-1 and TRBJ2-1; the match to TRBD2 covers 11 bases. Trimming cost V 2 bases and J 7 bases; bases outside gene matches: 8. Germline values: CDR1 SGHRS, CDR2 YFSETQ. The CDR3 extends over 16 amino acids. CDR3 sequence (DNA): TGCGCCAGCAGCTTCTTAGCGGGAGGGAGGGTGAATGAGCAGTTCTTC. Protein: CASSFLAGGRVNEQFF.

This clone has a single count. V usage is TRBV4-1 and J usage is TRBJ1-4; D is perhaps TRBD1 (5 bases). CDR3 size: 13 residues. Germline CDR1 MGHRA, CDR2 YSYEKL. V dropped 8 bases and J dropped 4 bases, with 11 bases sitting between them. The CDR3 DNA sequence: TGCGCCAGCGCACAGGTTAATAATGAAAAACTGTTTTTT. Its protein is CASAQVNNEKLFF.

This clone appeared a single time. J is TRBJ2-3 and V is TRBV4-1, with 8 bases aligning to TRBD2. The CDR3 extends over 16 amino acids. Germline CDR1 and CDR2: MGHRA and YSYEKL. V shed 0 bases and J 2 bases; nucleotides not matched to a gene: 4. This chain's CDR3 is CASSQDGRGTTDTQYF. CDR3 in DNA: TGCGCCAGCAGCCAAGACGGGAGGGGCACCACAGATACGCAGTATTTT.

This clone has only one observation. The J gene is TRBJ1-5, the V gene TRBV19, with 8 bases matching TRBD1. Germline CDR1 LNHDA, CDR2 SQIVND (reference sequence). J lost 7 bases, V lost 0 bases, and 5 bases had no gene match. The CDR3 is made up of 15 amino acids. The DNA of the CDR3 is TGTGCCAGTAGTATAGAGGACAGGGAAAGACAGCCCCAGCATTTT. Translation: CASSIEDRERQPQHF.

This chain links TRBV9 with TRBJ2-1; perhaps TRBD2 as D (6 bases). V was cut by 4 bases and J by 7 bases, with 15 bases left in between. This CDR3 has 14 residues. CDR1 SGDLS and CDR2 YYNGEE come from the germline V gene. The CDR3 is CASSPGLAPNEQFF. The CDR3 DNA reads TGTGCCAGCAGCCCGGGTCTAGCGCCGAATGAGCAGTTCTTC. Supplemented by reference TRBV9 and TRBJ2-1, the full variable domain reads DSGVTQTPKHLITATGQRVTLRCSPRSGDLSVYWYQQSLDQGLQFLIQYYNGEERAKGNILERFSAQQFPDLHSELNLSSLELGDSALYFCASSPGLAPNEQFFGPGTRLTVL.

The chain combines TRBV2 with TRBJ1-1, with D possibly being TRBD1 (5 bases). Between the trimmed V and J ends, which lost 4 bases and 10 bases, there was a span of 16 bases. Per germline, CDR1 SNHLY and CDR2 FYNNEI. The CDR3 is made up of 13 amino acids. In DNA form, the CDR3 reads TGTGCCAGCAGTGTGGGGTTAAGGAGGGGAGCTTTCTTT. It codes for CASSVGLRRGAFF.

The chain couples TRBV12-5 to TRBJ2-7; 10 positions agree with TRBD2. The CDR3 consists of 17 residues. V lost 2 bases and J lost 3; bases outside the gene matches: 10. Germline V gives CDR1 LGHNT, CDR2 FRNRAP. The CDR3, as DNA: TGTGCTAGTGGTTTGAGGCTAGCGGGAGTTTTTGGCTACGAGCAGTACTTC. Translated, it gives CASGLRLAGVFGYEQYF.

Only a few counts were recorded for this clone. V gene TRBV23-1 combines with J gene TRBJ1-5, with D possibly matching TRBD1 (6 bases). TRBV23-1 is annotated as an ORF whose role is uncertain. This CDR3 is 13 amino acids long. CDR3 sequence reads: CETDSYSNQPQHF. CDR3 DNA sequence: TGCGAAACGGACAGTTATAGCAATCAGCCCCAGCATTTT.

The chain uses TRBV7-3 and TRBJ1-1, with D hard to call. CDR1 and CDR2 (germline): SGHTA, FQGTGA. The germline V and J ends were trimmed by 2 bases and 1 base, with 5 bases remaining between them. There are 13 residues in the CDR3. The CDR3 reads CASSLEGNTEAFF. The DNA of the CDR3 is TGTGCCAGCAGCTTAGAGGGGAACACTGAAGCTTTCTTT.

Only a few counts were recorded for this clone. This rearrangement joins TRBV7-2 to TRBJ2-7; 10 nucleotides line up with TRBD2. The CDR3 is 16 residues long. V gave up 1 base and J gave up 2 bases; unmatched junction bases: 5. The germline CDR1 and CDR2 sequences are SGHTA and FQGNSA. The CDR3: CASSLGTSGFPYEQYF. CDR3 bases: TGTGCCAGCAGCTTAGGGACTAGCGGATTTCCCTACGAGCAGTACTTC.

This chain joins TRBV19 and TRBJ1-2; D might be TRBD1 (5 bases). V was clipped by 5 bases and J by 0 bases, with 16 bases between them. There are 16 residues in the CDR3. Germline CDR1 is LNHDA and CDR2 is SQIVND (reference sequence). CDR3 in amino acids: CASSGYTGHPNYGYTF. CDR3 in DNA: TGTGCCAGTAGTGGCTATACCGGACACCCTAACTATGGCTACACCTTC. The variable domain in full, completed from reference TRBV19 and TRBJ1-2, reads DGGITQSPKYLFRKEGQNVTLSCEQNLNHDAMYWYRQDPGQGLRLIYYSQIVNDFQKGDIAEGYSVSREKKESFPLTVTSAQKNPTAFYLCASSGYTGHPNYGYTFGSGTRLTVV.

This sequence joins TRBV25-1 and TRBJ1-5; no firm D call. Germline lookup yields CDR1 MGHDK and CDR2 SYGVNS. CDR3 size: 13 residues. The V and J ends lost 4 bases and 8 bases respectively, with 12 bases between them. CDR3 region: CASSGSGLEPQHF. The CDR3 DNA is TGTGCCAGCAGTGGGTCAGGACTAGAGCCCCAGCATTTT.

V is TRBV13 and J is TRBJ2-1; 7 nucleotides line up with TRBD2. Germline V gives CDR1 PRHDT, CDR2 FYEKMQ (reference sequence). This CDR3 spans 14 amino acids. V trimming: 3 bases; J trimming: 6 bases; junction bases outside the gene matches: 5. This CDR3 is CASSFGRRGNEQFF. The DNA for the CDR3 is TGTGCCAGCAGCTTCGGGAGGCGGGGCAATGAGCAGTTCTTC.

This sequence joins TRBV4-2 and TRBJ2-2; tentative D call: TRBD1 (5 bases). Germline V lookup: CDR1 LGHNA, CDR2 YNFKEQ. The length of the CDR3 is 17 residues. Trimming removed 0 bases from V and 4 bases from J, with 15 bases in between. The CDR3 DNA is TGTGCCAGCAGCCAAGATGAGCCCAGGGCAGGCACCGGGGAGCTGTTTTTT. Its protein is CASSQDEPRAGTGELFF.